This TCR beta chain was captured by sequencing in a study of blood T cell repertoires in COVID-19. Study at large: T cells, B-cell-depleted T cells, or PBMCs supplied cDNA or gDNA.

Sequenced by immunoSEQ multiplex PCR; TCRdb stores in-frame clones only, minus some. The sample has fewer than 200,000 clones; approximately 89% are singletons. Sequenced material: peripheral blood. The source is a woman aged 55-70 years with acute or convalescent COVID-19.

In nucleotides, the CDR3 is TGTGCCTGGAGCAGACCGGGACAGGGGAATGAAAAACTGTTTTTT. The encoded protein is CAWSRPGQGNEKLFF. The genes are TRBV30 and TRBJ1-4; TRBD1 matches 10 bases. J lost 5 bases, V lost 3 bases, and 6 bases had no gene match. The CDR3 has 15 residues. In germline, CDR1 is GTSNPN, CDR2 SVGIG (reference sequence).